This is a list of T cell receptor beta chains from one sample in a study of blood T cell repertoires in COVID-19. Profiled with immunoSEQ multiplex PCR; TCRdb holds only in-frame clones, not every one. The sample carries roughly 330,000 clones, more than 70% recorded once. Sequences were obtained from PBMCs or T cells enriched from blood (not recorded which). These receptors were taken from a woman under 40 who had recovered from COVID-19. CDR3s include the opening cysteine and the closing phenylalanine or tryptophan. A D gene is named only where the DNA matches it firmly. Clone size appears in some rows only: once, few, many, or a class for an expanded clone.

cdr3_nt | cdr3_aa | j_call | v_call | d_call | clone_size
TGTGCCAGCAGCCAAGTCAGGGGGGTCCACGAGCAGTACTTC | CASSQVRGVHEQYF | TRBJ2-7 | TRBV3-1/TRBV3-2 | - | once
TGCGCCAGCAGCTCCCGGGACAATTACTATGGCTACACCTTC | CASSSRDNYYGYTF | TRBJ1-2 | TRBV10-2 | - | -
TGTGCCAGCAGCTTACGACAGGGTACCCAGCATTTT | CASSLRQGTQHF | TRBJ1-5 | TRBV13 | TRBD1 | -
TGTGCCAGCAGCTGGACTAGCGGGGGGCCCACAGATACGCAGTATTTT | CASSWTSGGPTDTQYF | TRBJ2-3 | TRBV7-2 | TRBD2 | -
TGTGCCAGCAGTCAAGACAGGGCGGGGACTGAAGCTTTCTTT | CASSQDRAGTEAFF | TRBJ1-1 | TRBV7-8 | TRBD1 | few
TGTGCCAGCAGGGTGGGGGGGCTTACTGAAGCTTTCTTT | CASRVGGLTEAFF | TRBJ1-1 | TRBV2 | - | -
TGTGCCTGGAGCACCGGGACAGGGGCCTACGAGCAGTACTTC | CAWSTGTGAYEQYF | TRBJ2-7 | TRBV30 | TRBD1 | few
TGTGCCAGCAGCCAAGATCTTGTCGCTTTCGGCGGCACTGAAGCTTTCTTT | CASSQDLVAFGGTEAFF | TRBJ1-1 | TRBV4-2 | - | -
TGCGCCAGCAGCTTTTGGGAGTCGGACACTGAAGCTTTCTTT | CASSFWESDTEAFF | TRBJ1-1 | TRBV5-1 | - | -
TGTGCCAGCAGTTACTCCGGGACACTGAACACTGAAGCTTTCTTT | CASSYSGTLNTEAFF | TRBJ1-1 | TRBV6-5 | - | -
TGTGCCAGCAGCACAGGGGGGGGGCCTGAAGCTTTCTTT | CASSTGGGPEAFF | TRBJ1-1 | TRBV7-2 | TRBD1 | -